This note documents a single T cell receptor beta chain sequence. The data were obtained in a study of control samples from healthy donors and cancer patients. Some clones are missing from TCRdb's copy, which holds only in-frame ones; the method was immunoSEQ multiplex PCR. This table holds 45,000 or so clones, more than 75% found once. The CDR3 has 12 residues. The V gene lost 2 bases and the J gene lost 8 bases, with 7 bases spanning the gap. From germline, CDR1 is MNHNY and CDR2 SVGAGI (reference sequence). This chain uses TRBV6-6 with TRBJ2-4, with D unclear. This clonotype was obtained from a woman aged 55-69 years with lung cancer. The source material was PBMCs. The CDR3 DNA sequence: TGTGCCAGCAGTTACAGGAGACACATTCAGTACTTC. Amino acids: CASSYRRHIQYF.